Below, 20 T cell receptor beta chains from the same sample are listed, as sequenced in a study of identical twins (TCRdb year 2016). Library construction relied on 5' RACE. These reads were obtained on an Illumina HiSeq 2000. In-frame beta chains were kept once TCRdb had trimmed the public reads at Q25 with fastp and called clones with MiXCR. For every CDR3 protein sequence, its rows merge into one entry that carries the most common genes and DNA. The table for this sample lists about 890,000 distinct CDR3 sequences; about 12% of them were counted only once. The ten largest clonotypes hold 1.5% to 2% of the sample. These sequences were also reported in another study, on yellow fever vaccine responses in identical twins.

The sample taken for sequencing was PBMCs. The receptor source for this set is a woman aged 18-29 years in good health.

V gene TRBV12-3 or TRBV12-4 combines with J gene TRBJ2-5; TRBD2 agrees at 7 bases. Trimming cost V 3 bases and J 2 bases; bases outside gene matches: 9. CDR3 length: 16 residues. The CDR3 here is CASSFGVRGVQETQYF. In nucleotides, the CDR3 is TGTGCCAGCAGTTTTGGGGTTCGGGGGGTTCAAGAGACCCAGTACTTC.

This clonotype has a handful of counts. The chain recombines TRBV3-1 with TRBJ2-7; D not certain. Germline loops: CDR1 LGHDT, CDR2 YNNKEL (reference sequence). The CDR3 is 17 amino acids. The V and J ends lost 4 bases and 0 bases respectively, with 19 bases between them. The CDR3 DNA follows: TGTGCCAGCAGCCGAAGACCTGTATGGCAGAGCTCCTACGAGCAGTACTTC. It yields the protein CASSRRPVWQSSYEQYF.

A few counts support this clonotype. The chain recombines TRBV20-1 with TRBJ2-2; TRBD1 agrees at 7 bases. The CDR3 runs 16 residues. Trimming cost V 0 bases and J 0 bases; bases outside gene matches: 4. The V gene's germline CDR1 is DFQATT and CDR2 SNEGSKA (reference sequence). The CDR3 reads CSARERTGPNTGELFF. DNA of the CDR3: TGCAGTGCTAGAGAAAGGACAGGACCGAACACCGGGGAGCTGTTTTTT.

CDR3 sequence: CASSEISVVGHRPQHF. In DNA, the CDR3 is TGTGCCAGCAGTGAGATTTCGGTCGTCGGACATCGGCCCCAGCATTTT. V and J are TRBV2 and TRBJ1-5; D perhaps matches TRBD1 (5 bases). CDR3 length: 16 amino acids. The germline CDR1 and CDR2 sequences are SNHLY and FYNNEI. Between the trimmed V and J ends, which lost 3 bases and 9 bases, there was a span of 21 bases.

This clonotype was detected only a few times. The gene calls are TRBV5-1 and TRBJ2-2; D remains unclear. Germline V CDR1 and CDR2: SGHRS, YFSETQ. The CDR3 consists of 13 residues. The V end lost 3 bases, the J end lost 6 bases, and 9 bases lay between the germline ends. Here the CDR3 reads CASSSVAAGELFF. The CDR3 DNA follows: TGCGCCAGCAGCTCCGTCGCGGCCGGGGAGCTGTTTTTT.

This rearrangement joins TRBV15 to TRBJ2-5; TRBD2 aligns across 10 bases. CDR1 is LNHNV, CDR2 YYDKDF, per germline (reference sequence). J gave up 5 bases and V 1 base, and 10 bases lay outside the gene matches. The CDR3 consists of 17 residues. The CDR3 sequence is CATSRGFGSGRQETQYF. For the CDR3, the DNA is TGTGCCACCAGCAGAGGTTTCGGTAGCGGGAGGCAGGAGACCCAGTACTTC.

This clonotype has only a few counts. The V and J genes are TRBV5-1 and TRBJ2-1, with 12 bases lining up with TRBD2. Germline V gives CDR1 SGHRS, CDR2 YFSETQ. The CDR3 covers 17 residues. V shed 2 bases and J 0 bases; nucleotides not matched to a gene: 3. DNA for the CDR3: TGCGCCAGCAGCTTACCGGGACTAGCGGGCTCCTACAATGAGCAGTTCTTC. This sequence encodes CASSLPGLAGSYNEQFF.

This clonotype was counted only a few times. The chain carries TRBV16 and TRBJ2-7; weak D call: TRBD1 (7 bases). The CDR3 extends over 13 amino acids. Trimming took 4 bases from V and 8 from J, leaving 15 bases between them. CDR1 KGHSY and CDR2 FQNENV come from the germline V gene. CDR3 residues: CASSRGQGGKQYF. The DNA for the CDR3 is TGTGCCAGCAGCCGGGGGCAGGGGGGCAAGCAGTACTTC.

This clonotype showed up just once. The chain links TRBV19 to TRBJ2-1; 8 nucleotides match TRBD1. There are 14 residues in the CDR3. CDR1 is LNHDA, CDR2 SQIVND, per germline (reference sequence). J was trimmed by 4 bases and V by 6 bases; bases with no gene match: 5. DNA of the CDR3: TGTGCCAGTAGGACGACAGGGGATTACAATGAGCAGTTCTTC. Protein sequence: CASRTTGDYNEQFF. Variable domain in full (rest from reference TRBV19 and TRBJ2-1): DGGITQSPKYLFRKEGQNVTLSCEQNLNHDAMYWYRQDPGQGLRLIYYSQIVNDFQKGDIAEGYSVSREKKESFPLTVTSAQKNPTAFYLCASRTTGDYNEQFFGPGTRLTVL.

This clonotype occurred a few times. This rearrangement joins TRBV11-2 to TRBJ2-4; tentatively, D is TRBD1 or TRBD2 (8 bases each). The CDR3 length is 16 residues. V was trimmed by 4 bases and J by 9 bases, leaving 22 bases between them. CDR1 SGHAT and CDR2 FQNNGV come from the germline V gene. CDR3 loop: CASSSGGGRGLFIQYF. In DNA, the CDR3 is TGTGCCAGCAGCTCCGGGGGGGGCAGGGGGCTTTTCATTCAGTACTTC. Full variable domain (missing parts from reference TRBV11-2 and TRBJ2-4): EAGVAQSPRYKIIEKRQSVAFWCNPISGHATLYWYQQILGQGPKLLIQFQNNGVVDDSQLPKDRFSAERLKGVDSTLKIQPAKLEDSAVYLCASSSGGGRGLFIQYFGAGTRLSVL.

The sample holds a few counts of this clonotype. This chain joins TRBV7-7 and TRBJ2-5, with D unresolved. The germline CDR1 and CDR2 sequences are SSHAT and FNYEAQ (reference sequence). V was cut by 2 bases and J by 0 bases, with 13 bases left in between. The length of the CDR3 is 16 residues. CDR3 bases: TGTGCCAGCAGCTTATCTAGTGGACGGTACCAAGAGACCCAGTACTTC. The encoded protein is CASSLSSGRYQETQYF.

This chain uses TRBV12-3 or TRBV12-4 with TRBJ2-7, with a weak D call TRBD2 (7 bases). The CDR3 is 14 amino acids. V was shortened by 4 bases and J by 2 bases, with 12 bases between the two germline ends. CDR3 amino acids: CASSSQRDTYEQYF. In DNA, the CDR3 is TGTGCCAGCAGTTCTCAGCGGGACACCTACGAGCAGTACTTC.

The chain couples TRBV10-2 to TRBJ2-7; 7 bases match TRBD1. This CDR3 region has 15 residues. V lost 6 bases and J lost 1; bases outside the gene matches: 9. Germline CDR1 is WSHSY and CDR2 is SAAADI. CDR3 in DNA: TGCGCCAGCAGCCTCGACGGGACAGAGTCCTACGAGCAGTACTTC. It translates to CASSLDGTESYEQYF.

The V and J genes are TRBV7-8 and TRBJ2-4, with D maybe TRBD1 (6 bases). In germline, CDR1 is SGHVS, CDR2 FQNEAQ. V gave up 4 bases and J gave up 0 bases, with 13 bases separating them. CDR3 length: 16 residues. The CDR3 sequence: CASSSRTVLAKNIQYF. The CDR3 DNA is TGTGCCAGCAGCTCCCGGACAGTTCTAGCCAAAAACATTCAGTACTTC.

This clonotype was picked up many times. The chain links TRBV10-3 to TRBJ2-1; TRBD2 agrees at 8 bases. The ends lost 8 bases at V and 0 bases at J; junction bases unmatched: 12. This CDR3 has 17 amino acids. CDR1 is ENHRY, CDR2 SYGVKD, per germline. The CDR3 bases are TGTGCCATCCTAGGGGGAACGGGAGGGAGCTCCTACAATGAGCAGTTCTTC. The encoded protein is CAILGGTGGSSYNEQFF.

This chain joins TRBV18 and TRBJ2-7; D remains unclear. From germline, CDR1 is KGHSH and CDR2 LQKENI. CDR3 length: 12 residues. V gave up 6 bases and J gave up 4 bases, with 10 bases separating them. In DNA, the CDR3 is TGTGCCAGCTCCCTTAACGCGTACGAGCAGTACGTC. It specifies CASSLNAYEQYV.

There are many counts of this clonotype. The V and J genes are TRBV12-3 or TRBV12-4 and TRBJ1-4, with TRBD1 matching over 7 bases. Germline trimming cut 4 bases from V and 8 bases from J; bases unmatched to any gene: 10. This CDR3 spans 15 amino acids. In nucleotides, the CDR3 is TGTGCCAGCAGTTCCCACAGGGGCCTAGGGGAAAAACTGTTTTTT. As protein: CASSSHRGLGEKLFF.

This clonotype was observed a handful of times. The J gene is TRBJ2-5, the V gene TRBV5-1; D is perhaps TRBD2 (5 bases). The length of the CDR3 is 15 residues. In germline, CDR1 is SGHRS, CDR2 YFSETQ. V gave up 9 bases and J gave up 0 bases, with 18 bases separating them. The chain's CDR3 is CATLRGRSYQETQYF. DNA for the CDR3: TGCGCCACGCTCCGGGGAAGATCGTACCAAGAGACCCAGTACTTC.

This clonotype was observed a few times. The chain has TRBV12-3 or TRBV12-4 and TRBJ2-1; D is unresolved. V shed 6 bases and J shed 8 bases, with 11 bases lying between them. The CDR3 spans 12 residues. The CDR3 region has the DNA TGTGCCAGCAGCCCTATGCACCATGAGCAGTTCTTC. It is translated as CASSPMHHEQFF.

The chain uses TRBV6-6 and TRBJ2-4; possibly TRBD1 for D (5 bases). The germline gives CDR1 MNHNY, CDR2 SVGAGI (reference sequence). Trimming removed 2 bases from V and 1 base from J, with 6 bases in between. The CDR3 is 14 amino acids. The CDR3 DNA reads as TGTGCCAGCAGTTACCAGGGCGCCAAAAACATTCAGTACTTC. As protein: CASSYQGAKNIQYF.